This T cell receptor (beta chain) was sequenced during a study of blood T cell repertoires in COVID-19. Original processing methods: For nucleated cells, counts were estimated from reference gene primer amplification. Data came from immunoSEQ multiplex PCR; TCRdb stores just in-frame clones and leaves some out. V, J and clone size are taken as reported in that table, and D and trimming were inferred from the DNA itself. The table shows fewer than 200,000 clones, with approximately 80% occurring only once. The CDR3 length is 17 residues. CDR1 LGHDT and CDR2 YNNKEL come from the germline V gene (reference sequence). V trimming: 0 bases; J trimming: 4 bases; junction bases outside the gene matches: 8.

The sample taken for sequencing was PBMCs or T cells enriched from blood (not recorded which). The V and J genes are TRBV3-1 (or the pseudogene TRBV3-2) and TRBJ1-3; 8 bases align to TRBD1. The TCR originated in a woman in her forties or fifties who had recovered from COVID-19. The CDR3 region has the DNA TGTGCCAGCAGCCAAGATTCTTGGACAGGGAACGGAAACACCATATATTTT. Amino acid sequence: CASSQDSWTGNGNTIYF.